This T cell receptor (beta chain) was captured in a study of cytomegalovirus exposure and HLA in healthy donors. Study-level points and caveats: Among the most significant clusters, several appeared linked to common viral pathogens in a later analysis. Productive status was seen about 90% or about 30% of the time for most TCR beta V segments in an earlier analysis.

Researchers ran the PCR with 60 Vbeta and 13 Jbeta primers. Sequencing used immunoSEQ multiplex PCR; TCRdb keeps in-frame clones, though not all of them. The data hold over 150,000 clones, with 60% to 80% observed a single time. Germline V CDR1 and CDR2: MNHNY, SVGAGI (reference sequence). The CDR3 totals 15 residues. V dropped 2 bases and J dropped 5 bases, with 15 bases sitting between them. This clone was picked up a small number of times. Its specificity is unknown. The sequencing sample was made of PBMCs. This TCR was recovered from a woman younger than 45 in good health and CMV-seronegative. The V and J genes are TRBV6-6 and TRBJ2-5; maybe TRBD1 (6 bases). CDR3 residues: CASSYPRDITETQYF. CDR3 nucleotide sequence: TGTGCCAGCAGTTACCCCCGGGACATCACTGAGACCCAGTACTTC.